Listed below are T cell receptor beta chains from one sample, sequenced in a study of blood T cells in healthy people across ages. One entry per CDR3 protein results from TCRdb running MiXCR on the 5' RACE reads. The sample consists of around 400,000 distinct CDR3 sequences, roughly half of them appearing once. Sequencing input: blood. The receptors were sampled from a man aged 60-69 years in good health. CDR3s include the opening cysteine and the closing phenylalanine or tryptophan. D genes are given only for firm matches. Where a row states a size, it is once, few, many or the class of an expanded clone; other rows omit it.

j_gene,abundance,v_gene,d_gene,CDR3aa,CDR3nt
TRBJ2-1,few,TRBV24-1,TRBD2,CATSATGTSGKGEQFF,TGTGCCACCAGCGCCACCGGGACTAGCGGGAAGGGTGAGCAGTTCTTC
TRBJ2-7,NA,TRBV20-1,NA,CSASGGNYEQYF,TGCAGTGCTAGTGGGGGGAACTACGAGCAGTACTTC
TRBJ1-2,NA,TRBV6-6,NA,CASSSRTGTWGDYGYTF,TGTGCCAGCAGTAGTAGAACCGGAACCTGGGGGGATTATGGCTACACCTTC
TRBJ2-3,NA,TRBV21-1,NA,CASNTPRGSTDTQYF,TGTGCCAGCAACACCCCTCGAGGGAGCACAGATACGCAGTATTTT
TRBJ1-2,many,TRBV29-1,NA,CSVEGGGWTSYTF,TGCAGCGTTGAAGGGGGGGGTTGGACCAGCTACACCTTC
TRBJ2-7,NA,TRBV29-1,NA,CSVAGAGCREQYF,TGCAGCGTTGCCGGGGCAGGGTGTCGCGAGCAGTACTTC
TRBJ1-2,NA,TRBV7-9,TRBD1,CASSLDLNRGYGYTF,TGTGCCAGCAGCTTAGACCTCAACAGGGGGTATGGCTACACCTTC
TRBJ2-1,NA,TRBV3-1,TRBD2,CASSPRLAGLFGQFF,TGTGCCAGCAGCCCGCGACTAGCGGGACTCTTCGGGCAGTTCTTT
TRBJ1-6,few,TRBV11-3,NA,CASSWSRDSPLHF,TGTGCCAGCAGCTGGAGCAGGGACTCACCCCTCCACTTT
TRBJ2-7,NA,TRBV10-3,NA,CAISQGTTYEQYF,TGTGCCATCAGCCAAGGGACGACCTACGAGCAGTACTTC
TRBJ2-7,NA,TRBV3-1,TRBD1,CASSYRTGDSYEQYF,TGTGCCAGCAGCTACCGGACAGGGGACTCCTACGAGCAGTACTTC
TRBJ2-7,few,TRBV7-2,NA,CASSFGRGTLGDSYEQYF,TGTGCCAGCAGCTTTGGTCGGGGGACCCTCGGGGACTCCTACGAGCAGTACTTC
TRBJ1-2,NA,TRBV7-2,NA,CTSSLEGMRGSGGYTF,TGTACCAGCAGCTTAGAGGGGATGAGGGGGTCGGGTGGCTACACCTTC
TRBJ2-5,few,TRBV20-1,NA,CSVPGRGETQYF,TGCAGTGTTCCAGGACGGGGAGAGACCCAGTACTTC
TRBJ2-5,many,TRBV11-2,TRBD2,CASSSGLAHETQYF,TGTGCCAGCAGCTCGGGACTAGCCCACGAGACCCAGTACTTC
TRBJ2-6,NA,TRBV5-1,NA,CASSLVGSGANVMTF,NA
TRBJ2-7,NA,TRBV29-1,TRBD1,CSVERTGLDEQYF,TGCAGCGTTGAAAGGACAGGGCTAGACGAGCAGTACTTC
TRBJ1-5,NA,TRBV20-1,NA,CSADGPANQPQHF,TGCAGTGCCGACGGGCCCGCGAATCAGCCCCAGCATTTT
TRBJ2-5,NA,TRBV20-1,TRBD2,CSARVGLALETQYF,TGCAGTGCTAGAGTGGGACTAGCTTTAGAGACCCAGTACTTC
TRBJ2-3,NA,TRBV28,TRBD2,CASRLSGLAGSDTQYF,TGTGCCAGCCGCCTGTCGGGACTAGCGGGTTCAGATACGCAGTATTTT
TRBJ2-3,NA,TRBV24-1,NA,CATSDARGGQRLDTQYF,TGTGCCACCAGTGATGCGCGAGGAGGTCAGCGGTTGGATACGCAGTATTTT
TRBJ2-3,NA,TRBV5-1,TRBD2,CASSLGSSGDSTDTQYF,TGCGCCAGCAGCTTGGGGTCTAGCGGGGACAGCACAGATACGCAGTATTTT
TRBJ1-1,NA,TRBV29-1,NA,CSYLGEGGAFF,TGCAGCTACCTCGGCGAAGGGGGAGCTTTCTTT
TRBJ1-2,NA,TRBV20-1,TRBD1,CSASDRGYSYTF,TGCAGTGCTTCCGACAGGGGGTATAGCTACACCTTC
TRBJ2-3,NA,TRBV18,NA,CASSRRQTTTDTQYF,TGTGCCAGCTCACGCCGACAGACCACCACAGATACGCAGTATTTT
TRBJ1-2,few,TRBV2,NA,CASSDPTTANYGYTF,TGTGCCAGCAGTGACCCTACGACAGCTAACTATGGCTACACCTTC
TRBJ2-1,NA,TRBV2,TRBD1,CASNPGQGGNEQFF,TGTGCCAGCAACCCGGGACAGGGGGGTAATGAGCAGTTCTTC
TRBJ1-5,NA,TRBV28,NA,CASSLGGVRQPQHF,TGTGCCAGCAGTTTAGGGGGAGTGCGCCAGCCCCAGCATTTT
TRBJ2-4,NA,TRBV23-1,TRBD1,CASSQNGTGLAKNIQYF,TGCGCCAGCAGTCAGAATGGGACAGGACTAGCCAAAAACATTCAGTACTTC
TRBJ1-6,NA,TRBV7-9,NA,CASSLLGTPNSPLHF,TGTGCCAGCAGCTTACTCGGGACCCCTAATTCACCCCTCCACTTT
TRBJ2-1,NA,TRBV29-1,TRBD2,CSVVPVGGVYERFF,TGCAGCGTTGTCCCGGTCGGGGGGGTTTATGAGCGGTTCTTC
TRBJ2-5,few,TRBV21-1,NA,CASITRVSLQETQYF,TGTGCCAGCATAACCCGCGTCAGTCTCCAAGAGACCCAGTACTTC
TRBJ2-6,NA,TRBV11-1,NA,CASSHDRVSGANVLTF,TGTGCCAGCAGCCACGATAGAGTCTCTGGGGCCAACGTCCTGACTTTC
TRBJ2-5,NA,TRBV29-1,TRBD1,CSVVQGAGETQYF,TGCAGCGTCGTGCAGGGGGCGGGAGAGACCCAGTACTTC
TRBJ2-7,few,TRBV20-1,NA,CSAQPGHSYEQYF,TGCAGTGCTCAACCGGGACACTCCTACGAGCAGTACTTC
TRBJ1-6,NA,TRBV5-6,NA,CASSHPGTTRSPLHF,TGTGCCAGCAGCCATCCCGGGACGACACGTTCACCCCTCCACTTT
TRBJ2-1,many,TRBV27,NA,CASSTSWGAAYNEQFF,TGTGCCAGCAGCACCTCGTGGGGGGCCGCCTACAATGAGCAGTTCTTC
TRBJ2-5,many,TRBV27,NA,CASSPRGRNQETQYF,TGTGCCAGCAGTCCCCGGGGACGGAACCAAGAGACCCAGTACTTC
TRBJ2-7,NA,TRBV10-3,NA,CAISEVHEQYF,TGTGCCATCAGTGAGGTCCACGAGCAGTACTTC
TRBJ2-4,few,TRBV20-1,TRBD1,CSADSPGGNIQYF,TGCAGTGCCGATAGTCCAGGGGGAAACATTCAGTACTTC
TRBJ2-7,NA,TRBV29-1,TRBD1,CSVLDQGAYEQYF,TGCAGCGTCCTTGACCAGGGGGCTTACGAGCAGTACTTC
TRBJ2-7,NA,TRBV20-1,NA,CSATYEQYF,TGCAGTGCAACCTACGAGCAGTACTTC
TRBJ2-3,NA,TRBV10-3,TRBD1,CAISEGAGGTDTQYF,TGTGCCATCAGTGAAGGGGCAGGGGGTACGGATACGCAGTATTTT
TRBJ1-1,NA,TRBV29-1,NA,CSVVGTVNTEAFF,TGCAGCGTTGTGGGGACGGTGAACACTGAAGCTTTCTTT
TRBJ2-7,many,TRBV7-2,NA,CASSRVGPYEQYF,TGTGCCAGCTCGCGGGTAGGGCCTTACGAGCAGTACTTC
TRBJ2-3,NA,TRBV30,TRBD2,CAWSGGGADTQYF,TGTGCCTGGAGCGGCGGGGGGGCAGATACGCAGTATTTT
TRBJ2-3,NA,TRBV12-3/TRBV12-4,NA,CASSRIERKDTQYF,TGTGCCAGCAGCAGGATCGAGAGGAAAGATACGCAGTATTTT
TRBJ1-2,NA,TRBV6-2/TRBV6-3,NA,CASSSRMGSRFQYGYTF,TGTGCCAGCAGTTCCCGTATGGGTTCCAGGTTCCAGTATGGCTACACCTTC
TRBJ2-5,NA,TRBV5-1,TRBD2,CASSLGGTSGQETQYF,TGCGCCAGCAGCTTGGGGGGGACTAGCGGACAAGAGACCCAGTACTTC